This entry lists 10 T cell receptor beta chains sequenced from one sample in a study of identical twins (dated by TCRdb to 2016 to 2017). Library method: 5' RACE. Sequencing used an Illumina HiSeq 2000. In-frame beta chains were kept once TCRdb had trimmed the public reads at Q25 with fastp and called clones with MiXCR. Every CDR3 protein is listed once, alongside the most common genes and DNA of its rows. The sample data list more than 1.5 million distinct CDR3 sequences, and under 35% of these were observed just once. The ten largest account for approximately 0.29% of the sample. The sequencing sample was made of cord blood. These receptors were taken from a newborn girl in good health.

This chain connects TRBV6-5 to TRBJ2-1; 7 bases align to TRBD2. J gave up 3 bases and V 4 bases, and 9 bases lay outside the gene matches. This CDR3 contains 16 residues. Germline V gene data show CDR1 as MNHEY and CDR2 as SVGAGI. CDR3 region: CASSSTSSGLYNEQFF. The CDR3 DNA follows: TGTGCCAGCAGTTCAACCTCTAGCGGCCTCTACAATGAGCAGTTCTTC.

V is TRBV20-1 and J is TRBJ1-5; D may be TRBD1 (6 bases). Trimming cost V 3 bases and J 1 base, with 10 bases left between them. Germline V lookup: CDR1 DFQATT, CDR2 SNEGSKA (reference sequence). The CDR3 spans 14 residues. CDR3 nucleotides: TGCAGTGCTAGGTGGGGGGCGAGCAATCAGCCCCAGCATTTT. It specifies CSARWGASNQPQHF.

This clonotype was counted between two and nine times. The chain recombines TRBV12-3 or TRBV12-4 with TRBJ1-2; 10 positions agree with TRBD1. J lost 7 bases, V lost 10 bases, and 9 bases had no gene match. CDR3 size: 13 residues. The CDR3 nucleotides are TGTGCCATTCTGGGACAGGGGTTAGCTGGCTACACCTTC. Encoded protein: CAILGQGLAGYTF.

This chain links TRBV27 with TRBJ2-7; possibly TRBD2 for D (6 bases). This CDR3 has 14 residues. Trimming took off 4 bases at V and 2 bases at J, with 12 bases between the two ends. Germline V gives CDR1 MNHEY, CDR2 SMNVEV (reference sequence). CDR3 sequence reads: CASSYGGLPYEQYF. The CDR3 nucleotides read TGTGCCAGCAGTTATGGCGGACTACCCTACGAGCAGTACTTC.

This clonotype was recorded a few times. DNA for the CDR3: TGTGCCAGCAGTTACTCAGCCAGTTTTGCAACTAATGAAAAACTGTTTTTT. Its protein product is CASSYSASFATNEKLFF. The J gene is TRBJ1-4, the V gene TRBV6-5, with D unresolved. CDR3 length: 17 residues. Germline CDR1 and CDR2: MNHEY and SVGAGI. V lost 0 bases, J lost 0 bases, and 11 bases lay in between.

This clonotype was seen a handful of times. CDR3 sequence reads: CASAHRDNEQFF. The CDR3 DNA reads as TGTGCCAGCGCCCACAGGGACAATGAGCAGTTCTTC. The genes are TRBV7-9 and TRBJ2-1, with a weak D call TRBD1 (6 bases). Trimming removed 8 bases from V and 5 bases from J, with 10 bases in between. CDR1 and CDR2 (germline): SEHNR, FQNEAQ (reference sequence). The CDR3 is made up of 12 amino acids.

This clonotype was counted only a few times. The V gene is TRBV20-1, the J gene TRBJ2-1; unclear D gene. Between the trimmed V and J ends, which lost 0 bases and 6 bases, there was a span of 18 bases. The CDR3 sequence is 16 residues long. The germline V gene encodes CDR1 DFQATT and CDR2 SNEGSKA (reference sequence). The CDR3: CSARDWKRRTVNEQFF. Here the CDR3 DNA reads TGCAGTGCTAGAGATTGGAAGCGTCGCACCGTCAATGAGCAGTTCTTC.

In this sample, this clonotype turned up a few times. V is TRBV2 and J is TRBJ1-4; 8 nucleotides align to TRBD1. CDR1 is SNHLY and CDR2 is FYNNEI in the germline V gene. There are 15 residues in the CDR3. The V and J ends lost 4 bases and 0 bases, in that order; junction bases with no gene match: 1. CDR3 DNA sequence: TGTGCCAGCAGTGCACAGGGGGCAACTAATGAAAAACTGTTTTTT. It specifies CASSAQGATNEKLFF.

Comments on this clonotype: The germline gene is not matched at one end of the junction; a read error may be the cause. The genes are TRBV7-2 and TRBJ2-5; 7 nucleotides align to TRBD2. The CDR3 is made up of 14 amino acids. Germline V gives CDR1 SGHTA, CDR2 FQGNSA. The CDR3 loop is CASSRLAVQETQHF. The CDR3 nucleotides read TGTGCCAGCAGCCGACTAGCTGTTCAAGAGACCCAGCACTTC.

The genes are TRBV3-1 and TRBJ1-1, with D unclear. The germline V gene has CDR1 LGHDT and CDR2 YNNKEL (reference sequence). Trimming shortened V by 0 bases and J by 4 bases, and 15 bases separated the two germline ends. The CDR3 extends over 16 amino acids. The CDR3 DNA follows: TGTGCCAGCAGCCAAGACATCATTAGGTCAGGCACTGAAGCTTTCTTT. This encodes CASSQDIIRSGTEAFF.